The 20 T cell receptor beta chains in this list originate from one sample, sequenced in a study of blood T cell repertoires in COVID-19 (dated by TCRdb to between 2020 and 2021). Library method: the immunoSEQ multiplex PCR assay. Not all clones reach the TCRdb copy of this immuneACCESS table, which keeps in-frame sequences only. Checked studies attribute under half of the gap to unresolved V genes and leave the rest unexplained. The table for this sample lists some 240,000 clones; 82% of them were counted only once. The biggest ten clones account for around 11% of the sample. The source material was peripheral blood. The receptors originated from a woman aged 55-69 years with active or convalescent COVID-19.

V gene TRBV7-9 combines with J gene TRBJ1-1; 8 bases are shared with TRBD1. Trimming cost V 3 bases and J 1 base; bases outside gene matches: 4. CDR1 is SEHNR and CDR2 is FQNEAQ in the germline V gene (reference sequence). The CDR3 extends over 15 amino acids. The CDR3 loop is CASSLTGAKNTEAFF. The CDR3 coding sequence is TGTGCCAGCAGCTTGACAGGGGCCAAGAACACTGAAGCTTTCTTT. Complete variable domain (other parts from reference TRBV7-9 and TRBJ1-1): DTGVSQNPRHKITKRGQNVTFRCDPISEHNRLYWYRQTLGQGPEFLTYFQNEAQLEKSRLLSDRFSAERPKGSFSTLEIQRTEQGDSAMYLCASSLTGAKNTEAFFGQGTRLTVV.

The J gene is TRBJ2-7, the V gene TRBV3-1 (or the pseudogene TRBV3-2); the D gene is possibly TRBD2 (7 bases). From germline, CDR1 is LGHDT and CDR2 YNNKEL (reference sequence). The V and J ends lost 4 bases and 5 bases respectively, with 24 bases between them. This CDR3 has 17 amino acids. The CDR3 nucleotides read TGTGCCAGCAGCCCAGGTCGCCTAGTGGGGAGGGACAACGAGCAGTACTTC. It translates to CASSPGRLVGRDNEQYF.

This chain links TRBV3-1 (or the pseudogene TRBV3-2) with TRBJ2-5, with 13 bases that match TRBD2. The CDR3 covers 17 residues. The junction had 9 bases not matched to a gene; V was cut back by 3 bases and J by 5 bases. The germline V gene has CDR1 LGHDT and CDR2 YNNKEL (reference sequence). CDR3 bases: TGTGCCAGCAGCCAGCTACGGGGACTAGCGGGGATGGAGACCCAGTACTTC. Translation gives CASSQLRGLAGMETQYF.

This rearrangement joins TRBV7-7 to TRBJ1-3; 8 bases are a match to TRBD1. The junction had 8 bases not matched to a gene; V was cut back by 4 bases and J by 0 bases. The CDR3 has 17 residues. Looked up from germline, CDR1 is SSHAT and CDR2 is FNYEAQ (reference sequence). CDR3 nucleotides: TGTGCCAGCAGCTCGTTGACAGGGGCCCTCTCTGGAAACACCATATATTTT. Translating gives CASSSLTGALSGNTIYF.

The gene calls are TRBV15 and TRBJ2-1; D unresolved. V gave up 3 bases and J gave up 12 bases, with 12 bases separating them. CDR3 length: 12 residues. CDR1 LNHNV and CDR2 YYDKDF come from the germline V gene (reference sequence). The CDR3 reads CATSSSGRRQFF. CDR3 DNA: TGTGCCACCAGCAGCAGTGGTAGGAGGCAGTTCTTC.

The CDR3 DNA reads TGTGCCAGCAGCTTAGACGCACAGAGCTTCTATGGCTACACCTTC. Translation gives CASSLDAQSFYGYTF. The V gene is TRBV7-2, the J gene TRBJ1-2; D is ambiguous. The CDR3 loop spans 15 amino acids. Germline lookup yields CDR1 SGHTA and CDR2 FQGNSA. Trimming cost V 1 base and J 4 bases, with 13 bases left between them.

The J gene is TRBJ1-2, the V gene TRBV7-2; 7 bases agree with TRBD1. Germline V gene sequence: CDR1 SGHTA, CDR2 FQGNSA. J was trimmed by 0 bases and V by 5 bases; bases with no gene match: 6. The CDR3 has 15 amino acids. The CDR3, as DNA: TGTGCCAGCAGCCCGGGACAGCGAGCTAACTATGGCTACACCTTC. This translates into CASSPGQRANYGYTF.

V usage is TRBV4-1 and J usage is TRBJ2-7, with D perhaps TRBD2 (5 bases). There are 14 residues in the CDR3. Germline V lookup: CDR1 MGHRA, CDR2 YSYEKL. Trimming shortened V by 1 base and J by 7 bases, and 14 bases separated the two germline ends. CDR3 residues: CASSQAPDRREQYF. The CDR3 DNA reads TGCGCCAGCAGCCAAGCCCCGGACCGGAGGGAGCAGTACTTC.

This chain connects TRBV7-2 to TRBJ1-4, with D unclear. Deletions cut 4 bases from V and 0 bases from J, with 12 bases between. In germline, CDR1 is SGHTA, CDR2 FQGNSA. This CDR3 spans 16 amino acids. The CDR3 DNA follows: TGTGCCAGCAGCTCCGCTTCGGTCACAACTAATGAAAAACTGTTTTTT. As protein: CASSSASVTTNEKLFF.

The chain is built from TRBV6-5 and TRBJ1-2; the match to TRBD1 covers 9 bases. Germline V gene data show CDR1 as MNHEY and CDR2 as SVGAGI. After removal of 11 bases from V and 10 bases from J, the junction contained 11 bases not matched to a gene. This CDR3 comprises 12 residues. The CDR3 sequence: CAVTGTGSPYTF. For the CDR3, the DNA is TGTGCCGTCACAGGGACAGGGTCACCCTACACCTTC.

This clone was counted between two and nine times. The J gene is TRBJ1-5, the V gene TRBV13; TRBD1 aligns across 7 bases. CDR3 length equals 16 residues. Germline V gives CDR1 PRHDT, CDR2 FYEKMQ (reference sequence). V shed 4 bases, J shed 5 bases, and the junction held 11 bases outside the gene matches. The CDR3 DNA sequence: TGTGCCAGCAGCTACCGACAGGGTAGGGGCGATCAGCCCCAGCATTTT. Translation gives CASSYRQGRGDQPQHF.

CDR3 amino acids: CASSEGPSGDYGYTF. For the CDR3, the DNA is TGTGCCAGCAGTGAAGGGCCCTCAGGCGACTATGGCTACACCTTC. V is TRBV2 and J is TRBJ1-2, with D hard to call. Germline V gives CDR1 SNHLY, CDR2 FYNNEI. The CDR3 is made up of 15 amino acids. Deletions cut 1 base from V and 3 bases from J, with 12 bases between.

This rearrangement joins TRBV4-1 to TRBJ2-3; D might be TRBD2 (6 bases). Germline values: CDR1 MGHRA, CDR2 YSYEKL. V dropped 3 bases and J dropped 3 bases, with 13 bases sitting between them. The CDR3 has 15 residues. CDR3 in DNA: TGCGCCAGCAGCCAGTCACCTAGCGCGACAGATACGCAGTATTTT. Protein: CASSQSPSATDTQYF.

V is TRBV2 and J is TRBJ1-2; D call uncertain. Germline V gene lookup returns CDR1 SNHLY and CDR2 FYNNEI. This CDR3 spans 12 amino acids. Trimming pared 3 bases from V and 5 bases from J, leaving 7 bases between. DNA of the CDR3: TGTGCCAGCAGTGAGGTAGATTATGGCTACACCTTC. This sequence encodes CASSEVDYGYTF.

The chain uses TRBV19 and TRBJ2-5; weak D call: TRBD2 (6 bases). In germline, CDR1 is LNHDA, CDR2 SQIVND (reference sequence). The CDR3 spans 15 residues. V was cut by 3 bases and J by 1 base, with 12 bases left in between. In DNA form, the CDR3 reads TGTGCCAGTAGTATGGGAGGCCGGTTCCAAGAGACCCAGTACTTC. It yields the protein CASSMGGRFQETQYF.

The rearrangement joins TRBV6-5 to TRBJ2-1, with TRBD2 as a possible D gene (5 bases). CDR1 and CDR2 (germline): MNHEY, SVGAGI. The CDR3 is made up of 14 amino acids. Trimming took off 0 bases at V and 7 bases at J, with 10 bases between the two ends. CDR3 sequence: CASSYSGVGNEQFF. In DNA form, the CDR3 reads TGTGCCAGCAGTTACTCGGGAGTGGGGAATGAGCAGTTCTTC.

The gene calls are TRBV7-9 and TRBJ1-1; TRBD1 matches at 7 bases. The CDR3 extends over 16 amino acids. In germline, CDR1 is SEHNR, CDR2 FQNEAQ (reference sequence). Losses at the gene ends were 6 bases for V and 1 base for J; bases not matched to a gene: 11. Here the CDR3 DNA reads TGTGCCAGCAGGAGTATAGTAGGGGGCACGAACACTGAAGCTTTCTTT. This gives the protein CASRSIVGGTNTEAFF.

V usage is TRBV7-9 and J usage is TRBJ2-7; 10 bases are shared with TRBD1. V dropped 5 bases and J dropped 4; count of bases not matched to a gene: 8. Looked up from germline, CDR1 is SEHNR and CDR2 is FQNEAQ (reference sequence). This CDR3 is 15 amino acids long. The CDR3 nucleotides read TGTGCCAGCAGCAAGGGACAGGGGAATACGTACGAGCAGTACTTC. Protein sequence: CASSKGQGNTYEQYF.

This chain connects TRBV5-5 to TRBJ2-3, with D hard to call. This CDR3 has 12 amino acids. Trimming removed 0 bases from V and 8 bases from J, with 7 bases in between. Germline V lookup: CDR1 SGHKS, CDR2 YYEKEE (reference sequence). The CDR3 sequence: CASSLEPGTQYF. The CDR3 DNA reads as TGTGCCAGCAGCTTGGAGCCAGGTACGCAGTATTTT.

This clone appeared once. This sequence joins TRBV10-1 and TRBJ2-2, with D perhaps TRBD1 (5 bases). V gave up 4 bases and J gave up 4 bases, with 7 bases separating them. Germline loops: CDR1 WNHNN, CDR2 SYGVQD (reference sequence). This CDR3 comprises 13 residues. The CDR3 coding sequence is TGCGCCAGCAGTGTAAGGGGCACCGGGGAGCTGTTTTTT. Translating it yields CASSVRGTGELFF.